What follows are 22 T cell receptor beta chains derived from one specimen sequenced in a study of blood T cell repertoires in COVID-19. Assay: immunoSEQ multiplex PCR; the TCRdb copy retains only in-frame clones and omits some. The data hold some 210,000 clones, with 80% observed a single time. Sequencing used PBMCs or T cells enriched from blood (not recorded which). Every receptor here comes from a man aged 25-45 years with acute COVID-19.

The chain uses TRBV5-4 and TRBJ1-2; 7 bases are shared with TRBD1. CDR1 and CDR2 (germline): SGHNT, YYREEE (reference sequence). Unmatched junction bases numbered 3, after V lost 3 bases and J lost 4 bases. This CDR3 has 13 amino acids. As DNA, the CDR3 is TGTGCCAGCAGCTCCCGGGACAGCTATGGCTACACCTTC. Translated: CASSSRDSYGYTF.

The CDR3 DNA is TGTGCCAGTAGTATCGACAGCCTCTATGGCTACACCTTC. Its translation: CASSIDSLYGYTF. J is TRBJ1-2 and V is TRBV19; perhaps TRBD1 as D (5 bases). This CDR3 spans 13 amino acids. V was shortened by 3 bases and J by 4 bases, with 9 bases between the two germline ends. Germline CDR1 LNHDA, CDR2 SQIVND (reference sequence).

Here the CDR3 DNA reads TGTGCCACCAGCAGAGGGCTTCCAGGGATCGGGGAGCTGTTTTTT. Amino acids: CATSRGLPGIGELFF. V usage is TRBV15 and J usage is TRBJ2-2, with D possibly being TRBD1 (5 bases). Germline CDR1 is LNHNV and CDR2 is YYDKDF (reference sequence). This CDR3 spans 15 amino acids. Trimming pared 1 base from V and 7 bases from J, leaving 13 bases between.

The rearrangement uses TRBV3-1 (or the pseudogene TRBV3-2) and TRBJ1-1; TRBD1 might be the D (6 bases). V was pared by 1 base and J by 4 bases, with 13 bases between. The CDR3 consists of 15 residues. Germline assignment: CDR1 LGHDT and CDR2 YNNKEL (reference sequence). This CDR3 reads CASSQALQGRTEAFF. CDR3 bases: TGTGCCAGCAGCCAAGCTTTGCAGGGGCGCACTGAAGCTTTCTTT.

This chain links TRBV29-1 with TRBJ1-2; the match to TRBD1 covers 7 bases. The CDR3 runs 12 residues. Germline assignment: CDR1 SQVTM and CDR2 ANQGSEA. V lost 5 bases and J lost 2; bases outside the gene matches: 2. CDR3: CSVPGGNYGYTF. The CDR3 DNA follows: TGCAGCGTTCCAGGGGGGAACTATGGCTACACCTTC.

The chain carries TRBV4-1 and TRBJ1-1; unclear D gene. The CDR3 length is 13 residues. Germline CDR1 reads MGHRA; CDR2 reads YSYEKL. V gave up 0 bases and J gave up 6 bases, with 8 bases separating them. CDR3 in amino acids: CASSQDGGAEAFF. The DNA of the CDR3 is TGCGCCAGCAGCCAAGACGGTGGAGCTGAAGCTTTCTTT.

The chain combines TRBV30 with TRBJ1-1; possibly TRBD1 for D (6 bases). The CDR3 is made up of 13 amino acids. V shed 6 bases and J shed 4 bases, with 15 bases lying between them. Germline V lookup: CDR1 GTSNPN, CDR2 SVGIG (reference sequence). CDR3 coding DNA: TGTGCCTGCTTACTCGGGGGGCGCACTGAAGCTTTCTTT. The encoded protein is CACLLGGRTEAFF.

The rearrangement uses TRBV6-5 and TRBJ1-1; 7 nucleotides match TRBD1. The CDR3 sequence is 15 residues long. Trimming removed 1 base from V and 7 bases from J; junction bases left unmatched: 9. CDR1 is MNHEY, CDR2 SVGAGI, per germline. The CDR3, as DNA: TGTGCCAGCAGTTACTTACAGGGGACTCACGGTGAAGCTTTCTTT. The encoded protein is CASSYLQGTHGEAFF.

This clone appeared a few times. The genes are TRBV11-1 and TRBJ2-1; 10 bases fit TRBD2. Germline CDR1 is SGHAT and CDR2 is FQDESV (reference sequence). With 4 bases clipped from V and 8 bases from J, the junction kept 5 bases outside the gene matches. The CDR3 is 14 residues long. CDR3 DNA: TGTGCCAGCAGCTCAGCGGGGGGGCGACATGAGCAGTTCTTC. Its protein product is CASSSAGGRHEQFF.

This chain connects TRBV5-1 to TRBJ1-2; the D gene is possibly TRBD1 (6 bases). The germline CDR1 and CDR2 sequences are SGHRS and YFSETQ. CDR3 length equals 16 residues. Trimming removed 0 bases at V and 4 bases at J, with 16 bases between. CDR3 in DNA: TGCGCCAGCAGCTTGGAAACCGGGACACGGGTCTATGGCTACACCTTC. This translates into CASSLETGTRVYGYTF. Complete variable domain (other parts from reference TRBV5-1 and TRBJ1-2): KAGVTQTPRYLIKTRGQQVTLSCSPISGHRSVSWYQQTPGQGLQFLFEYFSETQRNKGNFPGRFSGRQFSNSRSEMNVSTLELGDSALYLCASSLETGTRVYGYTFGSGTRLTVV.

The chain combines TRBV7-9 with TRBJ1-2; 11 bases are shared with TRBD1. Germline-derived CDR1 and CDR2 are SEHNR and FQNEAQ (reference sequence). This CDR3 has 14 amino acids. J gave up 8 bases and V 5 bases, and 7 bases lay outside the gene matches. For the CDR3, the DNA is TGTGCCAGCAGCCCAGGACAGGGGGCTCTCGGCTACACCTTC. It specifies CASSPGQGALGYTF.

The chain carries TRBV7-9 and TRBJ2-1; the D gene is possibly TRBD1 (5 bases). The germline gives CDR1 SEHNR, CDR2 FQNEAQ (reference sequence). This CDR3 is built from 13 residues. V lost 5 bases to trimming and J lost 7 bases, with 12 bases between them. The CDR3 nucleotides are TGTGCCAGCAGCACCCGACAGAGAAATGAGCAGTTCTTC. Its translation: CASSTRQRNEQFF.

A few counts support this clone. The CDR3 sequence: CASSRRGSGVTDTQYF. CDR3 DNA: TGTGCCAGCAGCAGGAGGGGGAGCGGGGTGACAGATACGCAGTATTTT. V gene TRBV2 combines with J gene TRBJ2-3; a weak D match, TRBD2 (7 bases). V lost 6 bases and J 3 bases, leaving 19 bases between the germline ends. Germline CDR1 is SNHLY and CDR2 is FYNNEI. The CDR3 has 16 amino acids.

The chain is built from TRBV12-3 or TRBV12-4 and TRBJ1-1; D is ambiguous. V was shortened by 7 bases and J by 1 base, with 10 bases between the two germline ends. The CDR3 totals 13 residues. As DNA, the CDR3 is TGTGCCAGCATTTGGAGGGAGAACACTGAAGCTTTCTTT. Its protein is CASIWRENTEAFF.

Here the CDR3 DNA reads TGTGCCAGCAGCCAAGAAGGGAACGCCGCGGGGGAGACCCAGTACTTC. Translation gives CASSQEGNAAGETQYF. The chain uses TRBV4-2 and TRBJ2-5, with D maybe TRBD2 (6 bases). This CDR3 comprises 16 residues. V was clipped by 0 bases and J by 5 bases, with 16 bases between them. Germline CDR1 and CDR2: LGHNA and YNFKEQ.

The chain links TRBV7-9 to TRBJ1-1; tentatively, D is TRBD1 (6 bases). Per germline, CDR1 SEHNR and CDR2 FQNEAQ (reference sequence). V was clipped by 6 bases and J by 5 bases, with 13 bases between them. CDR3 size: 13 residues. The CDR3 bases are TGTGCCAGCAGTAGGGGAGGGGGGACTGAAGCTTTCTTT. Translation: CASSRGGGTEAFF.

The CDR3 region is CASSSGLPSGTQYF. CDR3 sequence (DNA): TGTGCCAGCAGTTCAGGGCTCCCCTCGGGGACCCAGTACTTC. V and J are TRBV27 and TRBJ2-5, with D possibly being TRBD1 (5 bases). The CDR3 is 14 residues long. CDR1 MNHEY and CDR2 SMNVEV come from the germline V gene (reference sequence). The V end was cut by 4 bases, the J end by 7 bases, with 16 bases between.

V and J are TRBV24-1 and TRBJ2-3, with D possibly TRBD2 on 6 matching bases. This CDR3 has 15 residues. The ends were cut back, 3 bases at V and 2 bases at J, with 11 bases in the middle. Germline CDR1 reads KGHDR; CDR2 reads SFDVKD. The CDR3 spells CATSDPAGNTDTQYF. CDR3 nucleotides: TGTGCCACCAGTGATCCAGCGGGCAACACAGATACGCAGTATTTT.

The chain carries TRBV6-1 and TRBJ2-7, with D maybe TRBD2 (6 bases). V was cut by 3 bases and J by 3 bases, with 15 bases left in between. The CDR3 length is 15 residues. CDR1 is MNHNS, CDR2 SASEGT, per germline. The DNA of the CDR3 is TGTGCCAGCAGTGAGCTAGGACTACCTTACTACGAGCAGTACTTC. Amino acids: CASSELGLPYYEQYF.

This clone has just one count. The gene calls are TRBV7-3 and TRBJ2-3; D is possibly TRBD2 (6 bases). The germline V gene has CDR1 SGHTA and CDR2 FQGTGA. The CDR3 has 14 residues. V was cut by 3 bases and J by 4 bases, with 11 bases left in between. CDR3 sequence: CASSFGTPPDTQYF. DNA for the CDR3: TGTGCCAGCAGCTTCGGGACTCCCCCAGATACGCAGTATTTT.

V and J are TRBV18 and TRBJ1-2, with no clear D. The germline V gene encodes CDR1 KGHSH and CDR2 LQKENI. V was trimmed by 4 bases and J by 1 base, leaving 7 bases between them. This CDR3 contains 13 residues. The CDR3 nucleotides read TGTGCCAGCTCACGAGGAGGTAACTATGGCTACACCTTC. It translates to CASSRGGNYGYTF.

V is TRBV10-1 and J is TRBJ2-5; the match to TRBD1 covers 8 bases. Trimming took 6 bases from V and 7 from J; bases not matched to a gene: 7. The germline V gene encodes CDR1 WNHNN and CDR2 SYGVQD (reference sequence). The CDR3 loop spans 13 amino acids. The CDR3 coding sequence is TGCGCCAGCAGCAACGACAGGGGAGGGACCCAGTACTTC. Translated, it gives CASSNDRGGTQYF.